This T cell receptor (beta chain) was sequenced in a study of T cell clusters in autoimmune cytopenias. Study observations and caveats: No experiment has yet validated the function of the T cell clusters defined in silico.

By frequency, this clonotype is medium-sized. What it binds is unknown. TRB was amplified from roughly 0.25 ug of peripheral blood genomic DNA per sample. TRB was amplified by touch-down multiplex PCR, primer pools A and B combined. TCRdb reprocessed the multiplex PCR reads, keeping one entry per CDR3 protein, no DNA. The table for this sample gives more than 5,500 distinct CDR3 sequences. The CDR3 length is 14 residues. The V gene's germline CDR1 is MNHNS and CDR2 SASEGT. The sample also formed part of further work on T cell repertoires in aging, cancer and after chemotherapy. That source reports: Donor ages fell into six groups from 30 or younger up to 70 or older. Over several months to years, re-sampled healthy donor repertoires clearly shared clones.

This chain links TRBV6-1 with TRBJ2-6. The source is a human donor in good health. Sequenced sample: peripheral blood. CDR3 sequence: CASSALSGANVLTF.